A selection of T cell receptor beta chains follows, all from one sample in a study of T cells after posttransplantation cyclophosphamide. Profiling relied on immunoSEQ multiplex PCR, and the TCRdb table lists in-frame clones only, not all of them. The sample includes over 20,000 clones, over 95% of them seen just once. The sequenced sample consisted of naive CD4+ T cells sorted from PBMCs. These receptor sequences come from a man aged 50-60 years in good health, CMV-negative, and a related stem cell transplant donor. CDR3s include the opening cysteine and the closing phenylalanine or tryptophan.

TRBV7-8 CASSLAGTSGREETQYF
TRBV9 CASSVAGQGAGNTIYF
TRBV7-8 CASSLNRDSVWYGYTF
TRBV9 CASSRTGTDTEAFF
TRBV7-9 CASRKDSSNYGYTF
TRBV5-1 CASSLTGETYGYTF
TRBV7-9 CASSRDNPYDEQYF
TRBV2 CASSPAGGLKTQYF
TRBV7-9 CASSSGLANEQFF
TRBV7-3 CASRQDRGLEAFF
TRBV19 CASSIEGQSSYEQYF
TRBV6-5 CASSYVLAGGHEQYF
TRBV10-3 CATLPRGDSYEQYF
TRBV29-1 CSVAGTLTYEQYF
TRBV7-2 CASSFFSGLYNEQFF
TRBV18 CASSLPGAEAFF
TRBV7-6 CASSLVGGDGTQYF
TRBV19 CASSIPRGETQYF
TRBV10-2 CASRRYLILAGGFDEQFF
TRBV18 CASSPPGEAQYGYTF
TRBV19 CASSNRQSTDTQYF
TRBV11-2 CASSLQGLGNQPQHF
TRBV18 CASSRAGADLDTQYF
TRBV7-6 CASSQYGSGGVEETQYF
TRBV29-1 CSIRQSTDTQYF
TRBV18 CASSPPEYRRGLTEAFF
TRBV7-9 CASSTRRGRGSNTEAFF